Sequencing of this T cell receptor beta chain was carried out in a study of neurological immune-mediated disorders. The CDR3 is made up of 14 amino acids. CDR1 DFQATT and CDR2 SNEGSKA come from the germline V gene (reference sequence). Each CDR3 protein gets one entry after TCRdb re-called the 5' RACE reads with MiXCR. The table records around 55,000 distinct CDR3 sequences, under 5% of them present only once. This clonotype has at least ten counts. The sequenced sample was CD4+ T cells from blood. This receptor was obtained from a woman in her thirties or forties with multiple sclerosis. The rearrangement uses TRBV20-1 and TRBJ2-5, with TRBD2 matching 9 bases. Written as DNA, the CDR3 is TGCGGGCTTAGGGCAGCGGGGGGTCTTGAGACCCAGTACTTC. It translates to CGLRAAGGLETQYF.